The text below deals with one T cell receptor (beta chain). This clonotype has only one observation. Its antigen is unknown. At one boundary the junction diverges from the germline segment, which might be a read error. Donors were 39 systemically healthy Caucasian individuals from Russia aged roughly 6 to 90 years. Each donor gave roughly 9.5 milliliters of peripheral blood, collected into EDTA-treated Vacutainer tubes. Ficoll-Paque density-gradient centrifugation was used to isolate PBMCs, with at least 7 million per sample. Trizol reagent was used to extract total RNA from the PBMCs, yielding at least 5.5 micrograms per sample. The percentages of naive CD45RAhigh/CD27high T cells were determined by flow cytometry on a PBMC aliquot from every donor. This sample was taken from a study of blood T cells in healthy people across ages (dated by TCRdb to the mid-2010s). A note on the overall study: In model experiments, template switching captured roughly one uniquely barcoded TCR beta cDNA molecule for every two T cells. Using deep sequencing normalized with unique cDNA molecular identifiers, the study measured how TCR beta repertoire diversity changes with age. The donors were split into four age groups: young (average around 15 years), middle-aged (nearly 40), aged (62) and long-lived (roughly 88). To avoid experimental bias, donors of different ages were spread randomly across the sequencing lanes. Using the same blood draw, the study looked at two additional independent replicas of 1 million unique cDNA reads for two donors, one aged 18 to 29 and the other aged 80 or older.

Paper-wide results and their limitations: Observed TCR beta diversity per million T cells fell roughly linearly with age, and a significant reduction was already apparent by age around 40. A strong correlation was found between observed TCR beta diversity and the percentage of naive T cells measured by flow cytometry. Bulk unsorted PBMC profiling prevented conclusive comparison of naive and antigen-experienced compartments. Donor CMV infection status was unknown, potentially confounding age-related changes in expanded clonotypes. Compared with the aged group, more naive CD4+ T cells, fewer expanded clones and increased TCR diversity were shown by the long-lived group, suggesting age selection. Estimates of total diversity based on one million sequenced T cells were considered lower bounds and underestimates.

Preparation of the library involved 5' RACE. Instrument used: Illumina HiSeq 2500. A second roughly 6 to 12 cycle PCR used a sample-barcoded 5' primer and a J-beta primer mix. A template-switch 5' adaptor carrying 12 random nucleotides introduced a unique molecular identifier onto each TCR beta cDNA molecule. Each sample yielded at least 3 million CDR3-containing paired-end reads. First-strand cDNA was synthesized from all RNA with the Mint cDNA synthesis kit, primed by a TRBC-specific oligonucleotide. After uracil-DNA glycosylase treatment, a first 18-cycle PCR used universal primers M1SS and BC2_uni_R on all cDNA. Per the authors' processing: For normalization, 1 million high-quality reads, each with a distinct molecular identifier, were randomly selected from each sample. Instead of being binned into consensus sequences, reads that shared molecular identifiers were thrown out. MiTCR, run with a Q25 quality threshold and the strictest error-elimination algorithm, handled CDR3 identification, clonotype clustering and error correction. A nonparametric unseen species model with Euler transformation was used to estimate lower-bound total TCR beta diversity. The raw public reads went through TCRdb reprocessing: fastp at Q25, MiXCR clone calling, in-frame beta chains kept. One record per CDR3 amino acid sequence lists the most common genes and DNA. TCRdb, not the authors, supplied the V and J calls. The sample profile shows roughly 680,000 distinct CDR3 sequences; about 50% of them were found once. Of the sample, about 13% falls within the top ten clones.

Reading from cysteine to phenylalanine, the CDR3 counts 15 amino acids. The read is trimmed to its CDR3 DNA, 45 bases read in frame from base 1. The germline V gene specifies KGHDR as CDR1 and SFDVKD as CDR2. The sample comprised blood. The source is a woman at least 80 years old in good health. Recombination connected TRBV24-1 to TRBJ2-1; the D region may be TRBD1 or TRBD2, each matching 6 bases equally. The sequence in DNA is TGTGCCATCAGTGGGGGGCAGGGAGAATACAATGAGCAGTTCTTC. Its translation is CAISGGQGEYNEQFF.